This T cell receptor (beta chain) was profiled in a study of blood T cell repertoires in COVID-19. Data came from immunoSEQ multiplex PCR; TCRdb stores just in-frame clones and leaves some out. The table lists some 210,000 clones, roughly 80% of them singletons, with roughly a fifth in the top ten. This CDR3 spans 18 amino acids. Germline V gives CDR1 KGHSH, CDR2 LQKENI. Losses at the gene ends were 0 bases for V and 10 bases for J; bases not matched to a gene: 16. The TCR sequence derives from a human donor in a cohort sampled during active COVID-19. V usage is TRBV18 and J usage is TRBJ2-1; 9 nucleotides align to TRBD2. Sequences were obtained from peripheral blood. CDR3 bases: TGTGCCAGCTCACCACCGAGAGGCGGGAGGGCCCACTCCGGGGAGCAGTTCTTC. This translates into CASSPPRGGRAHSGEQFF.